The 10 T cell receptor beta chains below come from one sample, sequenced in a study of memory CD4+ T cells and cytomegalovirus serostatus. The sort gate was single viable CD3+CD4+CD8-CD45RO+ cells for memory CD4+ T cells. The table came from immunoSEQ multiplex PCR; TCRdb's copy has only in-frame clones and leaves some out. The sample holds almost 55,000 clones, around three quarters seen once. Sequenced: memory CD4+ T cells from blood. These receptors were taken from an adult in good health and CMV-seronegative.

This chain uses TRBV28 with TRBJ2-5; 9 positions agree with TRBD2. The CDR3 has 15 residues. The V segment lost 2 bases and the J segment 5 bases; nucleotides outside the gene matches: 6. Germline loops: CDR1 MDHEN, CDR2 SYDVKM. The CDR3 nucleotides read TGTGCCAGCAGTTTAGCGGGGGGGCCCCTGGAGACCCAGTACTTC. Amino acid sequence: CASSLAGGPLETQYF.

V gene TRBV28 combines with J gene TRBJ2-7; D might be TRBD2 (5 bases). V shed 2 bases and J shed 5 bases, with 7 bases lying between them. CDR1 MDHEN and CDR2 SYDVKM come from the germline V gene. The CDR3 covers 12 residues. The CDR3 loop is CASSLRRDEQYF. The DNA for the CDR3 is TGTGCCAGCAGTTTAAGGCGGGACGAGCAGTACTTC.

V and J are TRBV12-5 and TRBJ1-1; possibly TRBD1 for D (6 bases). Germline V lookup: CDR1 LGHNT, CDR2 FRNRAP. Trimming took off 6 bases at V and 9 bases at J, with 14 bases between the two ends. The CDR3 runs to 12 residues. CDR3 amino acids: CASGLLQGKAFF. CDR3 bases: TGTGCTAGTGGCCTTCTGCAGGGGAAAGCTTTCTTT.

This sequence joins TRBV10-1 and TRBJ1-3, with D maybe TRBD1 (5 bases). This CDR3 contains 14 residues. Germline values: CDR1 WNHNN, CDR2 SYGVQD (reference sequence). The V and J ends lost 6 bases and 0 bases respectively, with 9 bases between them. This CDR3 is CASSAGSSGNTIYF. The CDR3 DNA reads TGCGCCAGCAGCGCAGGGAGCTCTGGAAACACCATATATTTT.

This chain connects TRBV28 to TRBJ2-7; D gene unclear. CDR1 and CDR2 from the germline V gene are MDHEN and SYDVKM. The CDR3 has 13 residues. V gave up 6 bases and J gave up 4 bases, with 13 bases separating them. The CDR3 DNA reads TGTGCCAGCAGCCCAAATCGGAATTACGAGCAGTACTTC. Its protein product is CASSPNRNYEQYF.

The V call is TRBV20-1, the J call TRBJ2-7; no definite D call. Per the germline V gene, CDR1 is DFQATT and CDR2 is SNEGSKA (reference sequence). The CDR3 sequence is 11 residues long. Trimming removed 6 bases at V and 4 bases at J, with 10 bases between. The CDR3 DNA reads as TGCAGTGCATCGGACGGGTACGAGCAGTACTTC. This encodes CSASDGYEQYF.

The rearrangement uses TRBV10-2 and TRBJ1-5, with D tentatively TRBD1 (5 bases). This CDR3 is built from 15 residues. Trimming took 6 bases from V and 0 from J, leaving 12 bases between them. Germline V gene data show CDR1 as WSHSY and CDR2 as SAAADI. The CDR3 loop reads CASRRGEISNQPQHF. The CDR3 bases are TGCGCCAGCAGAAGAGGGGAAATTAGCAATCAGCCCCAGCATTTT.

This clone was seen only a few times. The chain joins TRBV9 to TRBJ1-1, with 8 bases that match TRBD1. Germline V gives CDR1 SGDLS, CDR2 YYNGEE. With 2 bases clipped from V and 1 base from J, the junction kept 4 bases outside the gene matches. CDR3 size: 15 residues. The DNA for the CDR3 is TGTGCCAGCAGCGTTTTGGACAGGGCGAACACTGAAGCTTTCTTT. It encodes CASSVLDRANTEAFF.

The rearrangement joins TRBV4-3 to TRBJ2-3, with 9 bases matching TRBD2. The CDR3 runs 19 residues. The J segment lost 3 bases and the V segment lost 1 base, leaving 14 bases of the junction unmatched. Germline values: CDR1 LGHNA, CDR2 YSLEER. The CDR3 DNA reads TGCGCCAGCAGCCAAGGGTATGGCGGGGCTAGCGGGGATACAGATACGCAGTATTTT. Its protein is CASSQGYGGASGDTDTQYF.

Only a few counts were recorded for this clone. DNA for the CDR3: TGTGCCAGCAGGATGGGACTAGTGCAAGGCAATGAGCAGTTCTTC. Its translation is CASRMGLVQGNEQFF. V and J are TRBV2 and TRBJ2-1, with TRBD2 matching over 8 bases. Unmatched junction bases numbered 10, after V lost 6 bases and J lost 6 bases. This CDR3 has 15 residues. Per germline, CDR1 SNHLY and CDR2 FYNNEI.